Listed below are T cell receptor beta chains from one sample, sequenced in a study of T cell repertoires in cytomegalovirus infection. MiXCR, applied by TCRdb to the reads, yields one record per CDR3 protein. The data contain about 160,000 distinct CDR3 sequences, less than 25% of them singletons. These TCRs are of unknown antigen specificity. Here the sequenced sample was CD8+ T cells from cultured PBMCs, taken from culture after CMV antigen stimulation. All receptors derive from a human donor in good health (CMV status not recorded). Some clones in this sample may be carry-over from other donors' samples. The CDR3 runs from the conserved cysteine through the conserved F or W. Fields, in order: D gene, clone size, V gene, J gene, CDR3 DNA, CDR3 protein. D genes are given only for firm matches. For some rows the clone size is stated as once, few or many, or as a class when expanded; others skip it.

d_call: .
clone_size: many
v_call: TRBV7-8
j_call: TRBJ2-3
cdr3_nt: TGTGCCAGCAGATCCGGGACCCATAACGGGGATACGCAGTATTTT
cdr3_aa: CASRSGTHNGDTQYF

d_call: .
clone_size: .
v_call: TRBV6-5
j_call: TRBJ1-1
cdr3_nt: TGTGCCAGCAGTTACTGGATGACTAAAGCTTTCTTT
cdr3_aa: CASSYWMTKAFF

d_call: .
clone_size: .
v_call: TRBV7-9
j_call: TRBJ2-5
cdr3_nt: TGTGCCAGCAGCTTAGGAAGGCTCGGACGAGAGACCCAGTACTTC
cdr3_aa: CASSLGRLGRETQYF

d_call: .
clone_size: .
v_call: TRBV28
j_call: TRBJ1-1
cdr3_nt: TGTGCCAGCAGTGAGTTAGGGGCGTCGAACACTGAAGCTTTCTTT
cdr3_aa: CASSELGASNTEAFF

d_call: .
clone_size: .
v_call: TRBV11-2
j_call: TRBJ1-1
cdr3_nt: TGTGCCAGCAGCTTAGAACAGCCCAACACTGAAGCTTTCTTT
cdr3_aa: CASSLEQPNTEAFF

d_call: TRBD2
clone_size: .
v_call: TRBV7-8
j_call: TRBJ2-3
cdr3_nt: TGTGCCAGCAGTCCCCCCGGGGGGGTAGATACGCAGTATTTT
cdr3_aa: CASSPPGGVDTQYF

d_call: TRBD1
clone_size: few
v_call: TRBV7-8
j_call: TRBJ1-5
cdr3_nt: TGTGCCAGCAGCGCGCTCCGGACAGGCCTTAGCAATCAGCCCCAGCATTTT
cdr3_aa: CASSALRTGLSNQPQHF

d_call: .
clone_size: many
v_call: TRBV7-2
j_call: TRBJ1-1
cdr3_nt: TGTGCCAGCAGCCCCGCGGTGTTTCTGGGAGCTTTCTTT
cdr3_aa: CASSPAVFLGAFF

d_call: TRBD2
clone_size: many
v_call: TRBV5-6
j_call: TRBJ2-1
cdr3_nt: TGTGCCAGCAGCCCTTCGGGGGGACTCTCCTACAATGAGCAGTTCTTC
cdr3_aa: CASSPSGGLSYNEQFF

d_call: TRBD1
clone_size: .
v_call: TRBV7-6
j_call: TRBJ2-5
cdr3_nt: TGTGCCAGCAGCCCCCTTGGGCGGACAGGGGGGGGTGAGACCCAGTACTTC
cdr3_aa: CASSPLGRTGGGETQYF

d_call: TRBD1
clone_size: few
v_call: TRBV5-8
j_call: TRBJ2-5
cdr3_nt: TGTGCCAGCAGCCTTTCCGGGACAGGGGAAGAGACCCAGTACTTC
cdr3_aa: CASSLSGTGEETQYF

d_call: TRBD1
clone_size: .
v_call: TRBV20-1
j_call: TRBJ1-5
cdr3_nt: TGCAGTGCTAGGATGGGGACAGGGGATCAGCCCCAGCATTTT
cdr3_aa: CSARMGTGDQPQHF

d_call: .
clone_size: .
v_call: TRBV12-3/TRBV12-4
j_call: TRBJ2-3
cdr3_nt: TGTGCCAGCAGGCCCGACAGGGGAGGGACAGATACGCAGTATTTT
cdr3_aa: CASRPDRGGTDTQYF

d_call: TRBD1
clone_size: .
v_call: TRBV7-9
j_call: TRBJ1-1
cdr3_nt: TGTGCCAGCGGCGAGACAGGGGTGGACACTGAAGCTTTCTTT
cdr3_aa: CASGETGVDTEAFF

d_call: TRBD2
clone_size: .
v_call: TRBV6-2/TRBV6-3
j_call: TRBJ2-1
cdr3_nt: TGTGCCAGCAGTTACTCGAACTTCAGGGCTAGCGGGGACTACAATGAGCAGTTCTTC
cdr3_aa: CASSYSNFRASGDYNEQFF